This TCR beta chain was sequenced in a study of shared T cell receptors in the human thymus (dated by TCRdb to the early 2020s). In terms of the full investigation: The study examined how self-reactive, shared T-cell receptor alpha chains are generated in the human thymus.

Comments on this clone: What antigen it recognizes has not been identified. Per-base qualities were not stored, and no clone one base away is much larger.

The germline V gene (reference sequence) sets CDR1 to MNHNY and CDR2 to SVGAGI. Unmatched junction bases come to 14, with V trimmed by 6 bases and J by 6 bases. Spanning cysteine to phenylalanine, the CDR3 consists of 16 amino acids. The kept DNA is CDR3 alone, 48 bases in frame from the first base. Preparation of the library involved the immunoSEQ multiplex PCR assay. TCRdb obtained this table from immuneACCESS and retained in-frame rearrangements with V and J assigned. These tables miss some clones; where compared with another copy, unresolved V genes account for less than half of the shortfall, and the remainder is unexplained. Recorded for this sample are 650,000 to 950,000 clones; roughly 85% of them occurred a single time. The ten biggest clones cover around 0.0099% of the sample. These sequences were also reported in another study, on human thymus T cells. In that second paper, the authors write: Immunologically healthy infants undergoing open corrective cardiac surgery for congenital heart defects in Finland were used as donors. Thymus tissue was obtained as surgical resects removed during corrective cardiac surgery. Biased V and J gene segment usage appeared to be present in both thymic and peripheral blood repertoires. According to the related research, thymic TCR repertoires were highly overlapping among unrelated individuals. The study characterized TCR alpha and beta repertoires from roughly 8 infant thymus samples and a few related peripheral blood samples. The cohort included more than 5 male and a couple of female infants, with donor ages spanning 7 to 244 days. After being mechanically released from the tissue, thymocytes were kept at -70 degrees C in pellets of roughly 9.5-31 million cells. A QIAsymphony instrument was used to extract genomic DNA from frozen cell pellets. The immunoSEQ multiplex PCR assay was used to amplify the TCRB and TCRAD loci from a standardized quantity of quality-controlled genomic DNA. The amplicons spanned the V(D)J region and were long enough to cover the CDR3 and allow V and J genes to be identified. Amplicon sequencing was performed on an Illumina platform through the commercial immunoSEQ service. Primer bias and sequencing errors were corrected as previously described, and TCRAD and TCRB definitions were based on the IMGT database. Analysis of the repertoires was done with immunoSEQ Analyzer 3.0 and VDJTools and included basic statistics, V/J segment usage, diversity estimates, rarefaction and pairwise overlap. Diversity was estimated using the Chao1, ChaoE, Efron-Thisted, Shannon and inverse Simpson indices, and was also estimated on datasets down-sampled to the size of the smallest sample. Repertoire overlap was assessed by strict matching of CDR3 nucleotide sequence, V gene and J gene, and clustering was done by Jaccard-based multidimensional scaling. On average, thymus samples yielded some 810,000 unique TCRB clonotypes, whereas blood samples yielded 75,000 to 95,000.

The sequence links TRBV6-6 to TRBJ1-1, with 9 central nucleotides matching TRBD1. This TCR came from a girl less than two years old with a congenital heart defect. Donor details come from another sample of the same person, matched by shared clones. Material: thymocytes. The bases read TGTGCCAGCAGCCCAGCAGACCCACAGGGGGCCCCTGAAGCTTTCTTT. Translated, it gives CASSPADPQGAPEAFF.